The rows below give T cell receptor beta chains drawn from one sample of a study of blood T cell repertoires in COVID-19. Libraries were prepared by immunoSEQ multiplex PCR; TCRdb keeps only in-frame clonotypes and omits some of them. The sample records about 230,000 clones, roughly 84% being singletons. Input material: peripheral blood. All receptors derive from a man in his forties with acute or convalescent COVID-19. Each CDR3 is given with its conserved first and last residue. D genes are given only for firm matches. Clone size is not always given. Where it is, it says once, few, many or a class for expanded clones.

TRBD2,once,TRBV2,TRBJ2-1,CASSTSGGEQFF,TGTGCCAGCAGTACTAGCGGGGGCGAGCAGTTCTTC
TRBD1,.,TRBV2,TRBJ1-6,CASSEDRGLNNSPLHF,TGTGCCAGCAGTGAAGACAGGGGGTTAAATAATTCACCCCTCCACTTT
.,.,TRBV6-2/TRBV6-3,TRBJ2-2,CASSYGGPTGELFF,TGTGCCAGCAGTTACGGCGGGCCCACCGGGGAGCTGTTTTTT
.,.,TRBV11-2,TRBJ2-1,CASSSALANEQFF,TGTGCCAGCAGCTCTGCCCTGGCCAATGAGCAGTTCTTC
TRBD1,.,TRBV5-4,TRBJ1-1,CASRTGTAKNTEAFF,TGTGCCAGCAGAACCGGGACAGCTAAGAACACTGAAGCTTTCTTT
.,.,TRBV2,TRBJ1-5,CASVGTSYQPQHF,TGTGCCAGCGTGGGGACATCTTATCAGCCCCAGCATTTT
TRBD1,.,TRBV18,TRBJ1-1,CASSPDRGNAEAFF,TGTGCCAGCTCACCTGACAGGGGGAACGCTGAAGCTTTCTTT
.,.,TRBV2,TRBJ1-5,CASRANRDNQPQHF,TGTGCCAGCAGGGCCAACAGGGACAATCAGCCCCAGCATTTT
.,.,TRBV29-1,TRBJ1-1,CSVEWGGRASTEAFF,TGCAGCGTTGAATGGGGGGGAAGGGCGTCCACTGAAGCTTTCTTT
TRBD2,.,TRBV9,TRBJ2-1,CASSVTSGVYNEQFF,TGTGCCAGCAGCGTGACTAGCGGGGTTTACAATGAGCAGTTCTTC
.,.,TRBV12-3/TRBV12-4,TRBJ2-7,CASSLRGWQYF,TGTGCCAGCAGTTTAAGGGGGTGGCAGTACTTC
TRBD1,.,TRBV27,TRBJ2-3,CASRRDRALSTDTQYF,TGTGCCAGCAGGCGGGACAGGGCACTTAGCACAGATACGCAGTATTTT
.,few,TRBV5-6,TRBJ1-1,CASSLALRTEAFF,TGTGCCAGCAGCTTGGCCTTGAGGACTGAAGCTTTCTTT
.,.,TRBV7-2,TRBJ1-2,CASSPKPVSSYGYTF,TGTGCCAGCAGCCCAAAGCCAGTATCTAGCTATGGCTACACCTTC
.,.,TRBV4-1,TRBJ2-1,CASSQGGGIQFF,TGCGCCAGCAGCCAGGGAGGAGGTATTCAGTTCTTC
.,.,TRBV3-1/TRBV3-2,TRBJ1-1,CASSQSVSRGQGHTEAFF,TGTGCCAGCAGCCAATCGGTGTCCCGTGGGCAGGGTCACACTGAAGCTTTCTTT
.,.,TRBV30,TRBJ2-7,CAWKRTKNSYEQYF,TGTGCCTGGAAAAGGACAAAGAACTCCTACGAGCAGTACTTC
TRBD2,.,TRBV3-1/TRBV3-2,TRBJ2-2,CASSQVAGTGELFF,TGTGCCAGCAGCCAAGTAGCGGGGACCGGGGAGCTGTTTTTT
.,.,TRBV12-3/TRBV12-4,TRBJ1-5,CASSLVGADIQHF,TGTGCCAGCAGTTTAGTGGGAGCCGATATTCAGCATTTT
TRBD2,.,TRBV6-5,TRBJ2-5,CASSLTSGARQETQYF,TGTGCCAGCAGTTTGACTAGCGGGGCAAGACAAGAGACCCAGTACTTC
TRBD1,.,TRBV27,TRBJ1-5,CASSLTGTGTSNQPQHF,TGTGCCAGCAGTTTAACCGGGACAGGGACTAGCAATCAGCCCCAGCATTTT
TRBD1,few,TRBV28,TRBJ1-6,CASSSPTGLLSPLHF,TGTGCCAGCAGCTCACCGACAGGGCTTTTGTCACCCCTCCACTTT
TRBD1,.,TRBV4-1,TRBJ1-1,CASSRTAGGGEAFF,TGCGCCAGCAGCCGAACGGCAGGGGGCGGTGAAGCTTTCTTT